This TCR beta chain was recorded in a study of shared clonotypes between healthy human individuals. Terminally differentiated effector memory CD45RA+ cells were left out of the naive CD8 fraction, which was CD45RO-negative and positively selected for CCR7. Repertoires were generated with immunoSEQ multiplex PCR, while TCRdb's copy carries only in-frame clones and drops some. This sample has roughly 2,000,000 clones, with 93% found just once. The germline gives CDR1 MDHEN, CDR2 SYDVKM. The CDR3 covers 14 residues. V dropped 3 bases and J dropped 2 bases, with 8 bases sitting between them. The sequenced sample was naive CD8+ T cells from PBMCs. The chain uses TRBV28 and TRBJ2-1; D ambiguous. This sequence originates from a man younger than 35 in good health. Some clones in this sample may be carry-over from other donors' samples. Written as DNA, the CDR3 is TGTGCCAGCAGTTTTGAGGCGACCTACAATGAGCAGTTCTTC. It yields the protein CASSFEATYNEQFF.